The rows below give T cell receptor beta chains drawn from one sample of a study of cytomegalovirus exposure and HLA in healthy donors. Produced via immunoSEQ multiplex PCR; TCRdb's table is partial and in-frame only. Of 95,000 to 150,000 clones listed, over 60% are singletons. The sequenced material came from PBMCs. These receptors were taken from a man aged 18 to 29 in good health and CMV-seronegative. Both conserved end residues are part of each CDR3. D genes are given only for firm matches. Clone size, where shown, is once, few, many, or a class for clones that have expanded.

v_gene: TRBV6-5
abundance: .
d_gene: TRBD1
j_gene: TRBJ1-6
CDR3nt: TGTGCCAGCAGTTACAGGACAGGGGGCGATTCACCCCTCCACTTT
CDR3aa: CASSYRTGGDSPLHF

v_gene: TRBV27
abundance: .
d_gene: .
j_gene: TRBJ2-1
CDR3nt: TGTGCCAGCAGTCAGGGCCCCCCGGGCAATGAGCAGTTCTTC
CDR3aa: CASSQGPPGNEQFF

v_gene: TRBV5-6
abundance: .
d_gene: .
j_gene: TRBJ2-3
CDR3nt: TGTGCCAGCAGCTTGTGGCCCGGGGAAGATACGCAGTATTTT
CDR3aa: CASSLWPGEDTQYF

v_gene: TRBV29-1
abundance: .
d_gene: TRBD1
j_gene: TRBJ2-2
CDR3nt: TGCAGCGTTGAAATACAGGGGGCGACCGGGGAGCTGTTTTTT
CDR3aa: CSVEIQGATGELFF

v_gene: TRBV29-1
abundance: .
d_gene: .
j_gene: TRBJ1-1
CDR3nt: TGCAGCGTTGAAACAGGGTGTGAAGCTTTCTTT
CDR3aa: CSVETGCEAFF

v_gene: TRBV11-2
abundance: .
d_gene: .
j_gene: TRBJ1-5
CDR3nt: TGTGCCAGCAGCTTAGGGGGACTTAGCAATCAGCCCCAGCATTTT
CDR3aa: CASSLGGLSNQPQHF

v_gene: TRBV30
abundance: once
d_gene: TRBD2
j_gene: TRBJ2-1
CDR3nt: TGTGCCTGGACGTTTAGGACTAGCGGGCGCCACAATGAGCAGTTCTTC
CDR3aa: CAWTFRTSGRHNEQFF

v_gene: TRBV6-5
abundance: .
d_gene: .
j_gene: TRBJ1-1
CDR3nt: TGTGCCAGCATTAGCCGGGGTATGGCAACCCGGGCTTTCTTT
CDR3aa: CASISRGMATRAFF

v_gene: TRBV2
abundance: .
d_gene: TRBD1
j_gene: TRBJ2-1
CDR3nt: TGTGCCAGCACCCGGGACAGGGGAGACAATGAGCAGTTCTTC
CDR3aa: CASTRDRGDNEQFF

v_gene: TRBV6-6
abundance: .
d_gene: TRBD1
j_gene: TRBJ2-7
CDR3nt: TGTGCCAGCAGTTATTTAAGGGGACAGGGGAACGAGCAGTACTTC
CDR3aa: CASSYLRGQGNEQYF

v_gene: TRBV5-1
abundance: few
d_gene: .
j_gene: TRBJ1-4
CDR3nt: TGCGCCAGCAGCTTACAAGGGGAAGAAAAACTGTTTTTT
CDR3aa: CASSLQGEEKLFF

v_gene: TRBV19
abundance: .
d_gene: .
j_gene: TRBJ2-7
CDR3nt: TGTGCCAGTAGTGGACCCGGGACTGCCTCCTACGAGCAGTACTTC
CDR3aa: CASSGPGTASYEQYF

v_gene: TRBV28
abundance: .
d_gene: .
j_gene: TRBJ1-2
CDR3nt: TGTGCCAGCAGGGCTGCGTTGGGGCGTTCTATGCGAGGCTACACCTTC
CDR3aa: CASRAALGRSMRGYTF

v_gene: TRBV27
abundance: .
d_gene: .
j_gene: TRBJ1-6
CDR3nt: TGTGCCAGCAGTTTTGGGCCGGATTCACCCCTCCACTTT
CDR3aa: CASSFGPDSPLHF

v_gene: TRBV5-1
abundance: .
d_gene: .
j_gene: TRBJ1-1
CDR3nt: TGCGCCAGCAGCTTGACGCTGGCCACTGAAGCTTTCTTT
CDR3aa: CASSLTLATEAFF

v_gene: TRBV5-1
abundance: .
d_gene: TRBD1
j_gene: TRBJ1-4
CDR3nt: TGCGCCAGCAGTCATAAACCGGGACAGCGGACAACTAATGAAAAACTGTTTTTT
CDR3aa: CASSHKPGQRTTNEKLFF

v_gene: TRBV7-8
abundance: .
d_gene: TRBD2
j_gene: TRBJ2-2
CDR3nt: TGTGCCAGCAGCCCTCCCGCGGGAGTCAGAACCGGGGAGCTGTTTTTT
CDR3aa: CASSPPAGVRTGELFF

v_gene: TRBV29-1
abundance: .
d_gene: .
j_gene: TRBJ2-7
CDR3nt: TGCAGCGCTGAGGACAGATTAGTTCACGAGCAGTACTTC
CDR3aa: CSAEDRLVHEQYF

v_gene: TRBV29-1
abundance: .
d_gene: .
j_gene: TRBJ2-2
CDR3nt: TGCAGCGGTACGCCCAGGGGTAACACCGGGGAGCTGTTTTTT
CDR3aa: CSGTPRGNTGELFF

v_gene: TRBV5-1
abundance: .
d_gene: TRBD1
j_gene: TRBJ2-7
CDR3nt: TGCGCCAGCAGCTTGGCGGGACAGGGGGTTTACGAGCAGTACTTC
CDR3aa: CASSLAGQGVYEQYF

v_gene: TRBV23-1
abundance: .
d_gene: TRBD1
j_gene: TRBJ2-7
CDR3nt: TGCGCCAGCAGTCCCTGGGGACAGCGCTATTCCTACGAGCAGTACTTC
CDR3aa: CASSPWGQRYSYEQYF

v_gene: TRBV19
abundance: .
d_gene: TRBD2
j_gene: TRBJ2-4
CDR3nt: TGTGCCAGTAGTATCGGGGGGGCCGTCATTCAGTACTTC
CDR3aa: CASSIGGAVIQYF

v_gene: TRBV5-6
abundance: .
d_gene: .
j_gene: TRBJ2-3
CDR3nt: TGTGCCAGCAGCTGGACACGGATAGTCGCAGATACGCAGTATTTT
CDR3aa: CASSWTRIVADTQYF

v_gene: TRBV27
abundance: .
d_gene: .
j_gene: TRBJ1-2
CDR3nt: TGTGCCAGCAGTCCCTGGGGGGGGTCTGGTGGCTACACCTTC
CDR3aa: CASSPWGGSGGYTF

v_gene: TRBV28
abundance: .
d_gene: .
j_gene: TRBJ1-2
CDR3nt: TGTGCCAGCAAGGGTTGGGGCCTTGTCGATTATGGCTACACCTTC
CDR3aa: CASKGWGLVDYGYTF

v_gene: TRBV7-9
abundance: .
d_gene: .
j_gene: TRBJ2-3
CDR3nt: TGTGCCAGCAGCTTACAGGGTACGCAGTATTTT
CDR3aa: CASSLQGTQYF

v_gene: TRBV5-6
abundance: .
d_gene: TRBD2
j_gene: TRBJ2-5
CDR3nt: TGTGCCAGCAGCTGGGGGGGGTGGGGGGAGACCCAGTACTTC
CDR3aa: CASSWGGWGETQYF

v_gene: TRBV28
abundance: .
d_gene: TRBD2
j_gene: TRBJ2-5
CDR3nt: TGTGCCAGCAGTCTCCCTGTCCTAGCGGGAGTTGAAGAGACCCAGTACTTC
CDR3aa: CASSLPVLAGVEETQYF

v_gene: TRBV7-8
abundance: .
d_gene: .
j_gene: TRBJ2-1
CDR3nt: TGTGCCAGCAGCTTAGAAGGACTACTAGCCTACAATGAGCAGTTCTTC
CDR3aa: CASSLEGLLAYNEQFF

v_gene: TRBV7-2
abundance: few
d_gene: TRBD1
j_gene: TRBJ1-2
CDR3nt: TGTGCCAGCAGCTTACTATCACCCCTCGGACAGGGGATGGGCCTCTACACCTTC
CDR3aa: CASSLLSPLGQGMGLYTF

v_gene: TRBV30
abundance: few
d_gene: .
j_gene: TRBJ2-7
CDR3nt: TGTGCCTGGAGTAGGAGGGCAGGGGGCTCCTACGAGCAGTACTTC
CDR3aa: CAWSRRAGGSYEQYF

v_gene: TRBV9
abundance: .
d_gene: TRBD2
j_gene: TRBJ2-5
CDR3nt: TGTGCCAGCAGCGTAGGCTCTAGCGGCCGGGAGACCCAGTACTTC
CDR3aa: CASSVGSSGRETQYF

v_gene: TRBV7-2
abundance: .
d_gene: .
j_gene: TRBJ2-5
CDR3nt: TGTGCCAGCAGCTTCACAGGGCCCCCGTACTTC
CDR3aa: CASSFTGPPYF

v_gene: TRBV5-1
abundance: .
d_gene: .
j_gene: TRBJ2-6
CDR3nt: TGCGCCAGCAGCCACAGATCTCCTGGGGCCAACGTCCTGACTTTC
CDR3aa: CASSHRSPGANVLTF

v_gene: TRBV4-2
abundance: .
d_gene: TRBD2
j_gene: TRBJ2-3
CDR3nt: TGTGCCAGCAGCCTGATGGGACTAGCGGGAGAGGCAGATACGCAGTATTTT
CDR3aa: CASSLMGLAGEADTQYF

v_gene: TRBV5-4
abundance: once
d_gene: .
j_gene: TRBJ1-6
CDR3nt: TGTGCCAGCAGTCGTCCCGGGGATTCACCCCTCCACTTT
CDR3aa: CASSRPGDSPLHF

v_gene: TRBV19
abundance: .
d_gene: TRBD1
j_gene: TRBJ1-2
CDR3nt: TGTGCCAGTAGTATCCGAGGGAGAGGGGGCCCCTCTAACTATGGCTACACCTTC
CDR3aa: CASSIRGRGGPSNYGYTF

v_gene: TRBV29-1
abundance: .
d_gene: .
j_gene: TRBJ1-3
CDR3nt: TGCAGCGTTGCTCTAGGAAACACCATATATTTT
CDR3aa: CSVALGNTIYF

v_gene: TRBV5-1
abundance: .
d_gene: TRBD1
j_gene: TRBJ2-1
CDR3nt: TGCGCCAGCAGCTTATCCGGGACAGGGTGGGATGAGCAGTTCTTC
CDR3aa: CASSLSGTGWDEQFF

v_gene: TRBV7-2
abundance: once
d_gene: .
j_gene: TRBJ2-7
CDR3nt: TGTGCCAGCAGTTTCGGACAGGGACTAATGTACGAGCAGTACTTC
CDR3aa: CASSFGQGLMYEQYF

v_gene: TRBV2
abundance: .
d_gene: .
j_gene: TRBJ1-5
CDR3nt: TGTGCCAGCAGTGAATTTACTGCGAATCAGCCCCAGCATTTT
CDR3aa: CASSEFTANQPQHF

v_gene: TRBV27
abundance: few
d_gene: .
j_gene: TRBJ1-5
CDR3nt: TGTGCCAGCAGTTTGGCGGGGAATCAGCCCCAGCATTTT
CDR3aa: CASSLAGNQPQHF

v_gene: TRBV19
abundance: .
d_gene: TRBD2
j_gene: TRBJ2-5
CDR3nt: TGTGCCAGTAGTCCGATAGCGGGGAGCGAGACCCAGTACTTC
CDR3aa: CASSPIAGSETQYF